The present TCR beta chain was sequenced within a study of shared clonotypes between healthy human individuals. V was pared by 2 bases and J by 2 bases, with 13 bases between. Germline CDR1 and CDR2: KGHSH and LQKENI. The CDR3 sequence is 15 residues long. Study-wide points: Researchers sampled only blood; tissue repertoires likely differ. Among several donors, 4.5% to 5.5% of naive CD4 clonotypes were found in common.

About this clone itself: Its antigen is as yet unknown.

This table comes from immunoSEQ multiplex PCR, and its TCRdb copy is limited to in-frame clones, with some not included. The table has about 2.4 million clones, approximately 94% seen once. Sequencing was carried out using naive CD4+ T cells from PBMCs. Specified subset: CD45RA+ positively selected. The TCR originated in a man younger than 30 in good health. Some clones in this sample may be carry-over from other donors' samples. This chain joins TRBV18 and TRBJ2-7, with D tentatively TRBD1 (5 bases). This chain's CDR3 is CASSPYRHTTYEQYF. CDR3 nucleotide sequence: TGTGCCAGCTCACCATACAGGCACACAACCTACGAGCAGTACTTC. Full variable domain (missing parts from reference TRBV18 and TRBJ2-7): NAGVMQNPRHLVRRRGQEARLRCSPMKGHSHVYWYRQLPEEGLKFMVYLQKENIIDESGMPKERFSAEFPKEGPSILRIQQVVRGDSAAYFCASSPYRHTTYEQYFGPGTRLTVT.